A single T cell receptor (beta chain) is shown here with its context. The entry originates in a study of blood T cell repertoires in COVID-19. The CDR3 spans 13 residues. Per the germline V gene, CDR1 is LNHDA and CDR2 is SQIVND (reference sequence). The V gene lost 6 bases and the J gene lost 8 bases, with 14 bases spanning the gap. Methods used by the authors: Reference gene primer amplification yielded estimated nucleated cell counts. Generated by immunoSEQ multiplex PCR, the TCRdb table keeps only in-frame clones and is missing some. V and J calls and clone size are those listed in that table; D and trimming were worked out from the DNA. This sample has 150,000 to 200,000 clones, with around 80% found just once.

The chain couples TRBV19 to TRBJ2-1, with D perhaps TRBD1 (7 bases). Sequenced material: peripheral blood. The receptor comes from a man in his sixties with active or convalescent COVID-19. The CDR3 here is CASRGGQVDEQFF. The CDR3 DNA sequence: TGTGCCAGTAGGGGAGGACAGGTCGATGAGCAGTTCTTC.